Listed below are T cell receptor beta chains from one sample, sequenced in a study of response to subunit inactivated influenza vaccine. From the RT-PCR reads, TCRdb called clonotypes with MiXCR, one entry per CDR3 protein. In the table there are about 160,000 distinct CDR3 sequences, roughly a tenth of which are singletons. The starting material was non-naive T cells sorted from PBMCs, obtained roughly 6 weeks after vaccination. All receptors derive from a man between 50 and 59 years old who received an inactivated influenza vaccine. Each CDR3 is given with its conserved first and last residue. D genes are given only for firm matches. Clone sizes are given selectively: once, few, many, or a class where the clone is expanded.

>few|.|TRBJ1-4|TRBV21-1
CASPGNTGGGEKLFF
TGTGCCAGCCCCGGCAATACAGGGGGAGGTGAAAAACTGTTTTTT
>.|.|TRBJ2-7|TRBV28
CASRGAGSYEQYF
TGTGCCAGCAGGGGAGCGGGTTCCTACGAGCAGTACTTC
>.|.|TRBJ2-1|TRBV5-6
CASSWGVYNEQFF
TGTGCCAGCAGCTGGGGGGTTTACAATGAGCAGTTCTTC
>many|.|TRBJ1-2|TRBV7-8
CASSLVKGGYGYTF
TGTGCCAGCAGCTTAGTAAAAGGAGGCTATGGCTACACCTTC
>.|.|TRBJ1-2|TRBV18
CASSGTEFYGYTF
TGTGCCAGCTCCGGGACCGAATTCTATGGCTACACCTTC
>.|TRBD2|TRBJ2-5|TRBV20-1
CSAPPSGIGTQYF
TGCAGTGCCCCCCCTAGCGGGATAGGGACCCAGTACTTC
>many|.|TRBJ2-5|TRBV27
CASSPLTGEETQYF
TGTGCCAGCAGTCCCCTCACGGGGGAAGAGACCCAGTACTTC
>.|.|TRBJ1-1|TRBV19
CASSIGPGEAFF
TGTGCCAGTAGTATCGGTCCGGGTGAAGCGTTCTTT
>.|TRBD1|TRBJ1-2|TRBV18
CASSPLGDREGYGYTF
TGTGCCAGCTCACCACTAGGCGACAGGGAGGGCTATGGCTACACCTTC
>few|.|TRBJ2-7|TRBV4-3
CASSRVRGTYEQYF
TGCGCCAGCAGCCGGGTGAGGGGGACCTACGAGCAGTACTTC
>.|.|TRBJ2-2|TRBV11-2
CASSLGAGANTGELFF
TGTGCCAGCAGCTTAGGTGCAGGGGCCAACACCGGGGAGCTGTTTTTT
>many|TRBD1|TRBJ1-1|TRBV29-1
CSVEQGVTEAFF
TGCAGCGTTGAGCAGGGGGTCACTGAAGCTTTCTTT
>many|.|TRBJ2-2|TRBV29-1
CNPRDGNTGELFF
TGCAACCCACGGGACGGGAACACCGGGGAGCTGTTTTTT
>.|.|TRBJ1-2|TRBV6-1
CASAWLGGGYGYTF
TGTGCCAGCGCCTGGTTGGGGGGAGGTTATGGCTACACCTTC
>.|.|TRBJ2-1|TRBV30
CASKGGFLLSPNNEQFF
TGTGCCTCTAAGGGGGGATTCCTTTTATCCCCTAACAATGAGCAGTTCTTC
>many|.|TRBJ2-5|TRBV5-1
CASSLGIGYSQETQYF
TGCGCCAGCAGCTTGGGTATTGGTTACAGCCAAGAGACCCAGTACTTC
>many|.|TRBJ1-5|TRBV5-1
CASSFDSGNQPQHF
TGCGCCAGCAGCTTCGACTCGGGCAATCAGCCCCAGCATTTT
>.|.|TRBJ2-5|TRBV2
CASSTVETQYF
TGTGCCAGCAGTACGGTAGAGACCCAGTACTTC
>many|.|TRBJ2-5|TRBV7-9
CASSLWRELSETQYF
TGTGCCAGCAGCCTCTGGCGGGAATTGTCAGAGACCCAGTACTTC
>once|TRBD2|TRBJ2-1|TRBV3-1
CASSRGTSGPNEQFF
TGTGCCAGCAGCCGTGGGACTAGCGGGCCTAATGAGCAGTTCTTC
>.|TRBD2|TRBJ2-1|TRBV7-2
CASSSLAGEVEQFF
TGTGCCAGCAGCTCCCTAGCGGGAGAGGTGGAGCAGTTCTTC
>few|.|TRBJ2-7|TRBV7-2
CASRRGTGYYEQYF
TGTGCCAGCAGAAGGGGGACGGGATACTACGAGCAGTACTTC
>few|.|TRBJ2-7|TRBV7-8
CASSLGAAGVGEQYF
TGTGCCAGCAGCTTGGGCGCGGCAGGGGTAGGCGAGCAGTACTTC
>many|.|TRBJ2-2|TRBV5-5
CASSLGGTRGGELFF
TGTGCCAGCAGCTTGGGGGGCACGAGGGGCGGGGAGCTGTTTTTT
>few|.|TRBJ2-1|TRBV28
CASSFLGGYNEQFF
TGTGCCAGCAGTTTCCTCGGGGGATACAATGAGCAGTTCTTC
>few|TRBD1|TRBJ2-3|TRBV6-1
CASSLEQGFGTDTQYF
TGTGCCAGCAGTCTGGAACAGGGGTTTGGCACAGATACGCAGTATTTT